The source of this T cell receptor (beta chain) is a study of human T cells and chemical hapten exposure. Turning to the study itself: The cohort included alopecia areata under or over 50% scalp, totalis and universalis.

In this sample, this clonotype turned up many times. Each cDNA molecule in the library carried unique molecular identifiers. Using its own MiXCR run on the RACE reads, TCRdb lists one record per CDR3 protein. The sample has some 70,000 distinct CDR3 sequences, about a tenth seen once. Trimming removed 8 bases from V and 6 bases from J; junction bases left unmatched: 12. The CDR3 length is 14 residues. The germline V gene has CDR1 DFQATT and CDR2 SNEGSKA (reference sequence). Indicated time point: pre-sensitization, week 0. Described treatment: therapeutic diphenylcyclopropenone sensitization with weekly scalp DPC. It was from unfractionated whole blood that total RNA was extracted.

The sequences come from whole blood, collected in connection with sensitization to the hapten diphenylcyclopropenone (DPC). V and J are TRBV20-1 and TRBJ2-1; TRBD2 aligns across 8 bases. The sequence was collected from a woman in her forties or fifties with alopecia areata. Some clones in this sample may be carry-over from other donors' samples. The CDR3 protein is CSQNPRGGRNEQFF. CDR3 nucleotides: TGCAGTCAAAACCCCCGGGGGGGGCGCAATGAGCAGTTCTTC.